This TCR beta chain was captured by sequencing in a study of blood T cell repertoires in COVID-19. Overall study context: COVID-19 samples, acute and convalescent, were from the United States, Italy and Spain.

This table comes from immunoSEQ multiplex PCR, and its TCRdb copy is limited to in-frame clones, with some not included. The sample consists of about 200,000 clones, roughly 80% of them appearing once. Trimming pared 9 bases from V and 3 bases from J, leaving 15 bases between. Germline V lookup: CDR1 LNHDA, CDR2 SQIVND (reference sequence). The CDR3 length is 14 residues. Material for sequencing was peripheral blood. The TCR sequence derives from a woman older than 75 with acute or convalescent COVID-19. This chain uses TRBV19 with TRBJ1-3; unclear D gene. The CDR3 sequence is CASRGGPGGNTIYF. In DNA form, the CDR3 reads TGTGCCAGCCGGGGAGGCCCCGGTGGAAACACCATATATTTT. Combining the CDR3 with reference TRBV19 and TRBJ1-3 gives the whole variable domain DGGITQSPKYLFRKEGQNVTLSCEQNLNHDAMYWYRQDPGQGLRLIYYSQIVNDFQKGDIAEGYSVSREKKESFPLTVTSAQKNPTAFYLCASRGGPGGNTIYFGEGSWLTVV.